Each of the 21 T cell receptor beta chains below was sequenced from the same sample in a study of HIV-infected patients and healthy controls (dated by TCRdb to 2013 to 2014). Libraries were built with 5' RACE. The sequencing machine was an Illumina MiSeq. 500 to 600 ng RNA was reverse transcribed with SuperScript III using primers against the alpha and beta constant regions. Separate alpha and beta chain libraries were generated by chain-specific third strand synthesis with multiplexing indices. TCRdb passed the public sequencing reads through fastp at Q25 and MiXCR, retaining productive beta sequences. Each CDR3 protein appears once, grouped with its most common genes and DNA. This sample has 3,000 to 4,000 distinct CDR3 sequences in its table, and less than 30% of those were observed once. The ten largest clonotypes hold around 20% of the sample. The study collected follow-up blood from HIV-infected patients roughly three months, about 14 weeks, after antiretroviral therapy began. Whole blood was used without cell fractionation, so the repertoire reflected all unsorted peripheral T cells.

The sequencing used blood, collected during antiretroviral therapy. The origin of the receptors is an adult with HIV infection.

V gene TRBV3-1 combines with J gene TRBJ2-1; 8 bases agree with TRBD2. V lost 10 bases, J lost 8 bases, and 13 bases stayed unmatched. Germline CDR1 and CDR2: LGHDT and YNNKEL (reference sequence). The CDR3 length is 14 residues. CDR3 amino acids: CATRGGLPADEQFF. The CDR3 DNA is TGTGCCACCCGGGGGGGGCTCCCCGCGGATGAGCAGTTCTTC.

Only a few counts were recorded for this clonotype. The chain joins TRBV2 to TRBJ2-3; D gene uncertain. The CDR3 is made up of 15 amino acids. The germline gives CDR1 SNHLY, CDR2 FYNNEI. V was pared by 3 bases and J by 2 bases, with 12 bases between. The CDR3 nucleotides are TGTGCCAGCAGTGATGTAGCAGCTTACACAGATACGCAGTATTTT. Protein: CASSDVAAYTDTQYF.

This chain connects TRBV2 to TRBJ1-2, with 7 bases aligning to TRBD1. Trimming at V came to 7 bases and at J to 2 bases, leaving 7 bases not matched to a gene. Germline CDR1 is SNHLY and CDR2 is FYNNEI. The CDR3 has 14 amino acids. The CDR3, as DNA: TGTGCCAGCACCGAGGACAGGAGGAACTATGGCTACACCTTC. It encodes CASTEDRRNYGYTF.

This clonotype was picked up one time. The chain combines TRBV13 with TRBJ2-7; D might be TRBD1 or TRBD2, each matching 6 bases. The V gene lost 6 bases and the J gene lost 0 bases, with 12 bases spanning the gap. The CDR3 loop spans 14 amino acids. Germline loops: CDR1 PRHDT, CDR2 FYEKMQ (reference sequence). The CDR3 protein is CASRHGGHSYEQYF. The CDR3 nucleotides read TGTGCCAGCAGGCACGGGGGCCACTCCTACGAGCAGTACTTC.

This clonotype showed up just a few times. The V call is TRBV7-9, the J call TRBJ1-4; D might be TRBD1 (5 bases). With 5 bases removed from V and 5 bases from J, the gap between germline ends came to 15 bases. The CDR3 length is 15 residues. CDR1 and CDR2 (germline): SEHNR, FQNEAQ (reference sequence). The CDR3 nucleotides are TGTGCCAGCAGCCAACCGGGACCGGGGAATGAAAAACTGTTTTTT. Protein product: CASSQPGPGNEKLFF. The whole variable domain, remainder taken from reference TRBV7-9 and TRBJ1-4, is DTGVSQNPRHKITKRGQNVTFRCDPISEHNRLYWYRQTLGQGPEFLTYFQNEAQLEKSRLLSDRFSAERPKGSFSTLEIQRTEQGDSAMYLCASSQPGPGNEKLFFGSGTQLSVL.

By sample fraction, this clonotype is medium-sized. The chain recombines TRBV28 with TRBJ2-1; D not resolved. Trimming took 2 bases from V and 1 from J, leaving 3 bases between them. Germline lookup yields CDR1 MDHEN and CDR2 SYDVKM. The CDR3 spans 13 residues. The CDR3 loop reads CASSLSSYNEQFF. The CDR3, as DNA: TGTGCCAGCAGTTTAAGTTCCTACAATGAGCAGTTCTTC.

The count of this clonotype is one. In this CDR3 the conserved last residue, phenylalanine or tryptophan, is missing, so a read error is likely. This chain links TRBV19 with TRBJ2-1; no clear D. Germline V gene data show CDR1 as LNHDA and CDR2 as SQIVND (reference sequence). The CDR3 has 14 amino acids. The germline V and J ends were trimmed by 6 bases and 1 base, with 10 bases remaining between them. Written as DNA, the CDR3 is TGTGCCAGTAGCTTTGAGAGTTCCTACAATGAGCAGTTCTTA. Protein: CASSFESSYNEQFL.

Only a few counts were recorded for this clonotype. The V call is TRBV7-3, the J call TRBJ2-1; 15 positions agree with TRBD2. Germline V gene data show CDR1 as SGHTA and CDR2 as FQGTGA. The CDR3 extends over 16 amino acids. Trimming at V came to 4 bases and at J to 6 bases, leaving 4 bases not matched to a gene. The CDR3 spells CASSSPGLAGGNEQFF. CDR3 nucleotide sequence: TGTGCCAGCAGCTCTCCGGGACTAGCGGGGGGCAATGAGCAGTTCTTC.

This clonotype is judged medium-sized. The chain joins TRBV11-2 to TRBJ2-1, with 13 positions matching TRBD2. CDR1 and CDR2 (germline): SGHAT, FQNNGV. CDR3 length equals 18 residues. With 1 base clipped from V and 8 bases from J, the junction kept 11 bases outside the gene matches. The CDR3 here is CASSLAQTSGGTFDEQFF. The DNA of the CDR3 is TGTGCCAGCAGCTTAGCCCAGACTAGCGGGGGGACCTTCGATGAGCAGTTCTTC. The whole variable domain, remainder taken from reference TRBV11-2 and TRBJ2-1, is EAGVAQSPRYKIIEKRQSVAFWCNPISGHATLYWYQQILGQGPKLLIQFQNNGVVDDSQLPKDRFSAERLKGVDSTLKIQPAKLEDSAVYLCASSLAQTSGGTFDEQFFGPGTRLTVL.

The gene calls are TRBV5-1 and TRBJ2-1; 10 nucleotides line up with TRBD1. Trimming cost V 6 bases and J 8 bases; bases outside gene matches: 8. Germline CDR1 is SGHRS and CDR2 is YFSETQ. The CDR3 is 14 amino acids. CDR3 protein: CASNPGQGVDEQFF. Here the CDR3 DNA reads TGCGCCAGCAATCCCGGACAGGGGGTAGATGAGCAGTTCTTC.

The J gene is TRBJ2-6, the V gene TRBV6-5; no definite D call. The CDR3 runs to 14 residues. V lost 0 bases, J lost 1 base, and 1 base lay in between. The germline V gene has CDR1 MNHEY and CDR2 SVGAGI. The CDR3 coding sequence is TGTGCCAGCAGTTACTCGTCTGGGGCCAACGTCCTGACTTTC. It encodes CASSYSSGANVLTF.

Written as DNA, the CDR3 is TGTGCCAGCTCACCCCCCGTCGGGTCCACAGATACGCAGTATTTT. It yields the protein CASSPPVGSTDTQYF. The V gene is TRBV18, the J gene TRBJ2-3; D unresolved. CDR1 and CDR2 (germline): KGHSH, LQKENI. The CDR3 spans 15 residues. V was clipped by 3 bases and J by 2 bases, with 12 bases between them.

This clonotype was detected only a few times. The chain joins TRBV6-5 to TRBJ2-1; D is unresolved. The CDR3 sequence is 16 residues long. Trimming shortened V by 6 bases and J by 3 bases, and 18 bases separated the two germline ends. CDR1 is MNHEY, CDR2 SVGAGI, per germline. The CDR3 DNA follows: TGTGCCAGCAGCCCCCGATTGGGGATAGACTACAATGAGCAGTTCTTC. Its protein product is CASSPRLGIDYNEQFF.

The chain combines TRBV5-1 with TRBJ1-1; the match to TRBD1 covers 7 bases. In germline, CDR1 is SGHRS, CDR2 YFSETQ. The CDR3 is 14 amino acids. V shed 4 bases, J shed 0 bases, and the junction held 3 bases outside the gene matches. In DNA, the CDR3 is TGCGCCAGCAGCCCGGGACAGATGAACACTGAAGCTTTCTTT. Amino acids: CASSPGQMNTEAFF.

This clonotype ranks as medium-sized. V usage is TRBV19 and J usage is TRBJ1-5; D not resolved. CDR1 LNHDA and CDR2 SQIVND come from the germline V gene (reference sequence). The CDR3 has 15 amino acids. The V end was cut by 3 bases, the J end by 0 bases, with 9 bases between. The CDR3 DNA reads TGTGCCAGTAGTATCGGGCAACATAGCAATCAGCCCCAGCATTTT. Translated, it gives CASSIGQHSNQPQHF. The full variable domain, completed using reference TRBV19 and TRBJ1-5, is DGGITQSPKYLFRKEGQNVTLSCEQNLNHDAMYWYRQDPGQGLRLIYYSQIVNDFQKGDIAEGYSVSREKKESFPLTVTSAQKNPTAFYLCASSIGQHSNQPQHFGDGTRLSIL.

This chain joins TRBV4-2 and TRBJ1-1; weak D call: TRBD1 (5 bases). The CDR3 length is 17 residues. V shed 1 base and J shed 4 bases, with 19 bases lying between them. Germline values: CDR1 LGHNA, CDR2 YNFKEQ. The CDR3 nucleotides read TGTGCCAGCAGCCAAGTGGATCGGGACTCGTCATTCACTGAAGCTTTCTTT. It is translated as CASSQVDRDSSFTEAFF.

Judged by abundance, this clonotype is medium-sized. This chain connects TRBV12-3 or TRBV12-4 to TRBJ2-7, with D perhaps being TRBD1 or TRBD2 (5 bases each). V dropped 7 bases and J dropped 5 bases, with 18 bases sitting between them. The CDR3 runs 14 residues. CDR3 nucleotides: TGTGCCAGCAATTTTTTGGGACCTAGGGACGAGCAGTACTTC. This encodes CASNFLGPRDEQYF.

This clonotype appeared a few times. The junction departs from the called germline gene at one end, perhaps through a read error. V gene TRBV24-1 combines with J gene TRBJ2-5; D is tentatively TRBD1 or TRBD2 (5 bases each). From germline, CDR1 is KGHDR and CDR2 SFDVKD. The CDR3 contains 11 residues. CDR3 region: CATGAGENQYF. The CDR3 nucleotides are TGTGCCACCGGGGCCGGGGAGAACCAGTACTTC.

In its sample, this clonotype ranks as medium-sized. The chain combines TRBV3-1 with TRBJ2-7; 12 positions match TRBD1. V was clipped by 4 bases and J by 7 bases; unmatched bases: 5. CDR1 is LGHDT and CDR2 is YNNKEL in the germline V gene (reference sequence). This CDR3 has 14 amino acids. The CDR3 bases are TGTGCCAGCAGCCCCCGGGACAGGGGGCGAGAGCAGTACTTC. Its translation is CASSPRDRGREQYF.

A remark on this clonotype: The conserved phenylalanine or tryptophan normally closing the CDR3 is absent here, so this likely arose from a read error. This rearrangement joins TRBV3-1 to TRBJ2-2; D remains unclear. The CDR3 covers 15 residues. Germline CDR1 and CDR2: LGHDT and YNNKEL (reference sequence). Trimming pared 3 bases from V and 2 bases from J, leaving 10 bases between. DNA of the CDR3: TGTGCCAGCAGCCATACCTTTCCTAACACCGGGGAGCTGTTTTCT. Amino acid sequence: CASSHTFPNTGELFS.

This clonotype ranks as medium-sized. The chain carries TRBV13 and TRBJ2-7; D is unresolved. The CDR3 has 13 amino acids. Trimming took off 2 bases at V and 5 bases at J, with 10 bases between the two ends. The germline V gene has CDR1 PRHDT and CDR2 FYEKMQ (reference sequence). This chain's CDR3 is CASSLSVGNEQYF. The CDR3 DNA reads TGTGCCAGCAGCTTATCAGTGGGCAACGAGCAGTACTTC.